Each of the 31 T cell receptor beta chains below was sequenced from the same sample in a study of vaccination and CD4 T cells after COVID-19 (dated by TCRdb to about 2022). Their antigens are not known. Library preparation employed PCR. The instrument was an Illumina iSeq 100. DNA from cultured CD4+ T cells was subjected to TCR sequencing with the Oncomine TCR Beta short-read assay at the Johns Hopkins FTIC core. TCRdb cleaned the public reads at Q25 with fastp, built clones with MiXCR and kept in-frame beta chains. Every CDR3 protein is listed once, alongside the most common genes and DNA of its rows. Across this sample there are about 20,000 distinct CDR3 sequences, with roughly 70% seen only once. The ten top clones hold roughly 3.5% of the sample. In the paper's terms, the treatment or condition label means: roughly nine-day PBMC culture with coronavirus spike peptide pools or control peptides (ViraFEST assay).

Sequencing used CD4+ T cells from blood, cultured in vitro. These receptor sequences come from a human donor who had recovered from COVID-19.

The V gene is TRBV15, the J gene TRBJ1-4, with TRBD1 matching over 8 bases. This CDR3 contains 14 residues. Germline V CDR1 and CDR2: LNHNV, YYDKDF (reference sequence). V lost 10 bases and J lost 8; bases outside the gene matches: 12. The CDR3 nucleotides are TGTGCCAGCACGTACAGGGGGAGGAGAGAAAAACTGTTTTTT. This translates into CASTYRGRREKLFF.

The chain employs TRBV20-1 and TRBJ2-3, with 10 bases fitting TRBD2. CDR1 is DFQATT, CDR2 SNEGSKA, per germline (reference sequence). After removal of 6 bases from V and 4 bases from J, the junction contained 10 bases not matched to a gene. CDR3 length: 15 amino acids. The CDR3 DNA reads as TGCAGTGCCGTAGCCACGACTAGCGGGTCAGATACGCAGTATTTT. It codes for CSAVATTSGSDTQYF.

The gene calls are TRBV6-1 and TRBJ1-1, with a tentative D call TRBD1 (5 bases). The CDR3 loop spans 14 amino acids. V was cut by 7 bases and J by 1 base, with 13 bases left in between. Germline lookup yields CDR1 MNHNS and CDR2 SASEGT. CDR3 nucleotide sequence: TGTGCCAGCACCCCAGGGACGGAGAACACTGAAGCTTTCTTT. Amino acids: CASTPGTENTEAFF.

The chain couples TRBV25-1 to TRBJ1-2; perhaps TRBD1 as D (6 bases). The V and J ends lost 4 bases and 4 bases respectively, with 10 bases between them. CDR3 length: 13 amino acids. Germline CDR1 is MGHDK and CDR2 is SYGVNS. This CDR3 reads CASSATGFYGYTF. DNA for the CDR3: TGTGCCAGCAGTGCCACAGGGTTCTATGGCTACACCTTC.

This chain uses TRBV7-2 with TRBJ1-1; 8 positions match TRBD1. With V trimmed by 5 bases and J by 3 bases, 5 bases remained unmatched. The CDR3 runs 14 residues. Germline CDR1 is SGHTA and CDR2 is FQGNSA. The CDR3 reads CASSNQGAYTEAFF. The CDR3 nucleotides are TGTGCCAGCAGCAATCAGGGGGCGTACACTGAAGCTTTCTTT.

In its sample, this clonotype was seen once. The genes are TRBV2 and TRBJ2-5, with 7 bases aligning to TRBD2. The CDR3 contains 11 residues. Germline V gene sequence: CDR1 SNHLY, CDR2 FYNNEI. J was trimmed by 7 bases and V by 8 bases; bases with no gene match: 4. As DNA, the CDR3 is TGTGCCAGCGGTGGGGGGGTGACCCAGTACTTC. It encodes CASGGGVTQYF.

This chain uses TRBV30 with TRBJ1-5, with a tentative D call TRBD1 (6 bases). Deletions cut 2 bases from V and 7 bases from J, with 12 bases between. CDR1 and CDR2 from the germline V gene are GTSNPN and SVGIG (reference sequence). The CDR3 has 13 amino acids. The CDR3: CAWSKGVGQPQHF. The CDR3, as DNA: TGTGCCTGGAGTAAGGGGGTAGGGCAGCCCCAGCATTTT.

Only one count was recorded for this clonotype. The chain employs TRBV2 and TRBJ2-5, with 7 positions matching TRBD1. CDR1 SNHLY and CDR2 FYNNEI come from the germline V gene. Trimming cost V 6 bases and J 4 bases; bases outside gene matches: 5. This CDR3 contains 13 residues. The CDR3 nucleotides are TGTGCCAGCAGCAGGGGGAGAAGAGAGACCCAGTACTTC. Amino acid sequence: CASSRGRRETQYF.

J is TRBJ1-3 and V is TRBV12-3 or TRBV12-4; D might be TRBD1 (5 bases). Trimming took 6 bases from V and 2 from J, leaving 11 bases between them. The CDR3 extends over 14 amino acids. The DNA of the CDR3 is TGTGCCAGCAGCTCGAACAGGCCTGGAAACACCATATATTTT. The encoded protein is CASSSNRPGNTIYF.

The chain couples TRBV27 to TRBJ2-2; tentatively, D is TRBD1 (6 bases). V lost 6 bases to trimming and J lost 1 base, with 12 bases between them. The length of the CDR3 is 15 residues. The germline V gene encodes CDR1 MNHEY and CDR2 SMNVEV (reference sequence). The CDR3 DNA sequence: TGTGCCAGCAGAAACAGGGTACGGAACACCGGGGAGCTGTTTTTT. Protein: CASRNRVRNTGELFF.

V usage is TRBV7-2 and J usage is TRBJ1-1; perhaps TRBD1 as D (6 bases). Per germline, CDR1 SGHTA and CDR2 FQGNSA. CDR3 size: 14 residues. Trimming stripped 5 bases from V and 1 base from J, with 11 bases between. CDR3 region: CASSMTQGNTEAFF. CDR3 in DNA: TGTGCCAGCAGCATGACACAGGGGAACACTGAAGCTTTCTTT.

V is TRBV19 and J is TRBJ1-2; D remains unclear. This CDR3 contains 14 residues. The V end lost 6 bases, the J end lost 4 bases, and 15 bases lay between the germline ends. CDR1 LNHDA and CDR2 SQIVND come from the germline V gene (reference sequence). The CDR3 DNA sequence: TGTGCCAGTAGCGGGCTGCGGGCTACCTATGGCTACACCTTC. Protein sequence: CASSGLRATYGYTF.

V and J are TRBV19 and TRBJ1-1; 7 bases are shared with TRBD1. This CDR3 is built from 14 residues. The V and J ends lost 9 bases and 6 bases, in that order; junction bases with no gene match: 13. Germline assignment: CDR1 LNHDA and CDR2 SQIVND (reference sequence). This CDR3 reads CASQPTTGVPEAFF. Written as DNA, the CDR3 is TGTGCCAGCCAACCCACCACAGGGGTCCCTGAAGCTTTCTTT. The full variable domain, its missing parts supplied by reference TRBV19 and TRBJ1-1, is DGGITQSPKYLFRKEGQNVTLSCEQNLNHDAMYWYRQDPGQGLRLIYYSQIVNDFQKGDIAEGYSVSREKKESFPLTVTSAQKNPTAFYLCASQPTTGVPEAFFGQGTRLTVV.

The chain employs TRBV5-1 and TRBJ2-2; TRBD1 matches 7 bases. V lost 6 bases and J lost 0; bases outside the gene matches: 2. CDR3 length equals 14 residues. Germline lookup yields CDR1 SGHRS and CDR2 YFSETQ. The CDR3 DNA is TGCGCCAGCATGGGGACAGCGAACACCGGGGAGCTGTTTTTT. Translation gives CASMGTANTGELFF.

This chain uses TRBV7-2 with TRBJ2-7, with D hard to call. Trimming took 6 bases from V and 2 from J, leaving 5 bases between them. This CDR3 comprises 11 residues. Germline V gene lookup returns CDR1 SGHTA and CDR2 FQGNSA. The CDR3, as DNA: TGTGCCAGCAGTTCAACCTACGAGCAGTACTTC. As protein: CASSSTYEQYF.

J is TRBJ2-1 and V is TRBV7-6; 10 nucleotides align to TRBD2. V lost 5 bases, J lost 7 bases, and 5 bases stayed unmatched. Per germline, CDR1 SGHVS and CDR2 FNYEAQ. This CDR3 is built from 14 residues. The CDR3 sequence: CASSGAGGLNEQFF. The CDR3 DNA sequence: TGTGCCAGCAGCGGAGCGGGGGGGCTAAATGAGCAGTTCTTC.

V and J are TRBV4-3 and TRBJ1-1; possible D gene TRBD1, 6 bases. Germline CDR1 reads LGHNA; CDR2 reads YSLEER. V was pared by 0 bases and J by 4 bases, with 12 bases between. This CDR3 is 15 amino acids long. CDR3 sequence: CASSQEWGQTTEAFF. The CDR3 coding sequence is TGCGCCAGCAGCCAAGAATGGGGGCAGACCACTGAAGCTTTCTTT.

The chain has TRBV20-1 and TRBJ1-5, with D maybe TRBD1 (5 bases). The V and J ends lost 4 bases and 0 bases respectively, with 10 bases between them. Germline CDR1 DFQATT, CDR2 SNEGSKA (reference sequence). This CDR3 is built from 14 residues. The CDR3 protein is CSAIGVNSNQPQHF. The CDR3 DNA reads as TGCAGTGCTATAGGGGTGAATAGCAATCAGCCCCAGCATTTT.

This clonotype was detected a few times. The rearrangement joins TRBV6-1 to TRBJ2-7, with TRBD2 identical over 12 bases. The germline gives CDR1 MNHNS, CDR2 SASEGT. This CDR3 comprises 14 residues. V gave up 6 bases and J gave up 4 bases; unmatched junction bases: 4. The CDR3 region is CASSETSGRYEQYF. CDR3 DNA: TGTGCCAGCAGCGAGACTAGCGGGAGATACGAGCAGTACTTC.

The V gene is TRBV6-1, the J gene TRBJ1-1, with D perhaps matching TRBD1 (6 bases). Trimming removed 2 bases from V and 10 bases from J, with 11 bases in between. CDR1 and CDR2 (germline): MNHNS, SASEGT. This CDR3 is built from 12 residues. This CDR3 is CASSEQGTRAFF. CDR3 DNA sequence: TGTGCCAGCAGTGAACAGGGGACTAGAGCTTTCTTT.

The V call is TRBV11-3, the J call TRBJ1-2; D unclear. Trimming pared 0 bases from V and 4 bases from J, leaving 12 bases between. Germline V lookup: CDR1 SGHNT, CDR2 YENEEA. The CDR3 consists of 15 residues. As DNA, the CDR3 is TGTGCCAGCAGCTTAGATGGGAGGGCTGGCTATGGCTACACCTTC. Amino acid sequence: CASSLDGRAGYGYTF.

The chain recombines TRBV24-1 with TRBJ2-7, with TRBD2 matching over 9 bases. V was clipped by 0 bases and J by 3 bases; unmatched bases: 8. The CDR3 has 17 residues. Germline CDR1 and CDR2: KGHDR and SFDVKD. The CDR3 is CATSDLQPSGTNYEQYF. DNA for the CDR3: TGTGCCACCAGTGATTTGCAGCCTAGCGGGACGAACTACGAGCAGTACTTC.

This clonotype was counted a few times. The genes are TRBV20-1 and TRBJ2-1; D ambiguous. The CDR3 runs to 11 residues. Germline V CDR1 and CDR2: DFQATT, SNEGSKA (reference sequence). The V and J ends lost 4 bases and 12 bases respectively, with 13 bases between them. The DNA for the CDR3 is TGCAGTGCTAACAGAGGAGCAGGGCAGTTCTTC. Residues: CSANRGAGQFF.

CDR3 DNA sequence: TGTGCCAGCAGGTTGATAAATAACTATGGCTACACCTTC. It translates to CASRLINNYGYTF. The chain couples TRBV6-2 or TRBV6-3 to TRBJ1-2; no clear D. The germline gives CDR1 MNHEY, CDR2 SVGEGT. Trimming left V 6 bases short and J 1 base short, with 9 bases between. This CDR3 has 13 residues.

This chain joins TRBV12-3 or TRBV12-4 and TRBJ2-2; the D is unclear. The CDR3 has 14 amino acids. V dropped 1 base and J dropped 1 base, with 4 bases sitting between them. The CDR3 region has the DNA TGTGCCAGCAGTTTAGGGTGGAACACCGGGGAGCTGTTTTTT. Its translation is CASSLGWNTGELFF.

This chain connects TRBV6-1 to TRBJ2-7; 12 bases agree with TRBD1. The junction had 11 bases not matched to a gene; V was cut back by 5 bases and J by 9 bases. The CDR3 is 15 residues long. In germline, CDR1 is MNHNS, CDR2 SASEGT. The CDR3 nucleotides read TGTGCCAGCAGTCGACCGGGACAGGGGGCGGCTGGGCAGTACTTC. Translated: CASSRPGQGAAGQYF.

This chain links TRBV27 with TRBJ2-3; unclear D gene. V lost 4 bases and J 3 bases, leaving 11 bases between the germline ends. Germline lookup yields CDR1 MNHEY and CDR2 SMNVEV (reference sequence). This CDR3 is 14 amino acids long. The CDR3 bases are TGTGCCAGCAGTTCCCCGACCCGGACAGATACGCAGTATTTT. Protein sequence: CASSSPTRTDTQYF.

In this sample, this clonotype is medium-sized. The CDR3 coding sequence is TGCAGTGCTACTAAGGGCGGACAGGGGACTGAAGCTTTCTTT. Protein product: CSATKGGQGTEAFF. The chain joins TRBV20-1 to TRBJ1-1; 9 nucleotides align to TRBD1. This CDR3 spans 14 amino acids. Trimming cost V 4 bases and J 5 bases; bases outside gene matches: 8. Germline values: CDR1 DFQATT, CDR2 SNEGSKA (reference sequence).

There are a few counts of this clonotype. The CDR3 sequence: CASRNYNSPLHF. CDR3 sequence (DNA): TGTGCCAGCAGGAACTATAATTCACCCCTCCACTTT. This rearrangement joins TRBV6-1 to TRBJ1-6; no clear D. Germline assignment: CDR1 MNHNS and CDR2 SASEGT. CDR3 length equals 12 residues. Trimming stripped 6 bases from V and 3 bases from J, with 3 bases between.

The chain has TRBV30 and TRBJ1-6, with unresolved D. The CDR3 sequence is 11 residues long. V lost 1 base and J lost 9, with 4 bases in between. Germline CDR1 GTSNPN, CDR2 SVGIG (reference sequence). CDR3 loop: CAWSGRSPLHF. The CDR3 bases are TGTGCCTGGAGTGGACGTTCACCCCTCCACTTT. Using reference TRBV30 and TRBJ1-6 for the parts outside the CDR3, the full variable domain is SQTIHQWPATLVQPVGSPLSLECTVEGTSNPNLYWYRQAAGRGLQLLFYSVGIGQISSEVPQNLSASRPQDRQFILSSKKLLLSDSGFYLCAWSGRSPLHFGNGTRLTVT.

The chain links TRBV7-3 to TRBJ2-2; D remains ambiguous. Trimming removed 5 bases at V and 5 bases at J, with 12 bases between. Germline assignment: CDR1 SGHTA and CDR2 FQGTGA. CDR3 length equals 14 residues. The CDR3 coding sequence is TGTGCCAGCAGCCGGATGAGTGGAACCGGGGAGCTGTTTTTT. Amino acid sequence: CASSRMSGTGELFF.